Sequencing of this T cell receptor (beta chain) was carried out in a study of control samples from healthy donors and cancer patients. This table comes from immunoSEQ multiplex PCR, and its TCRdb copy is limited to in-frame clones, with some not included. The sample contains tens of thousands of clones, 88% of which appear only once. Concerning this clone: The junction differs from germline at one of its ends, possibly a read error.

The CDR3 has 16 amino acids. Germline V lookup: CDR1 SGHRS, CDR2 YFSETQ. Input material: blood. The chain links TRBV5-1 to TRBJ1-1, with 7 nucleotides matching TRBD1. The TCR sequence derives from a woman in her 70s in good health. The CDR3 is CASSFGDSRMNTDAFF. CDR3 in DNA: TGCGCCAGCAGCTTTGGGGACAGCCGAATGAACACTGATGCTTTCTTT.